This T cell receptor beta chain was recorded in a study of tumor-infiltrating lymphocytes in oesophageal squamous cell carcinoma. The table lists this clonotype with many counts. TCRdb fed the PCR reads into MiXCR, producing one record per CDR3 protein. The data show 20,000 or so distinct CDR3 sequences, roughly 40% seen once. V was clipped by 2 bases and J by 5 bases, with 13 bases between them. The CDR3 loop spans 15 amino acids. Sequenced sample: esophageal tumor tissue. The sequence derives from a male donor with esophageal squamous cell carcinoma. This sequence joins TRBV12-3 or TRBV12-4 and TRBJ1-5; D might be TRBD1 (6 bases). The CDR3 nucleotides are TGTGCCAGCAGTTTAACAGGGCTGTTTGATCAGCCCCAGCATTTT. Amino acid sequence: CASSLTGLFDQPQHF.